The following is a T cell receptor beta chain sequence with its context. Germline V gene data show CDR1 as SGHTS and CDR2 as YDEGEE. The CDR3 totals 15 residues. This sample is drawn from a study of cytomegalovirus exposure and HLA in healthy donors. PCR primers comprised 60 Vbeta and 13 Jbeta primers. Only in-frame clones appear in the TCRdb table, and some are missing; sequencing was by immunoSEQ multiplex PCR. The sample yields nearly 300,000 clones, roughly 88% seen once. The clonotype originates from a man in his forties in good health and CMV-seropositive. The chain couples TRBV5-8 to TRBJ2-1; D is undetermined. The sample comprised PBMCs. The CDR3 DNA reads as TGTGTTGACCGACGGCGGCCCAGCTCCTACAATGAGCAGTTCTTC. Residues: CVDRRRPSSYNEQFF.